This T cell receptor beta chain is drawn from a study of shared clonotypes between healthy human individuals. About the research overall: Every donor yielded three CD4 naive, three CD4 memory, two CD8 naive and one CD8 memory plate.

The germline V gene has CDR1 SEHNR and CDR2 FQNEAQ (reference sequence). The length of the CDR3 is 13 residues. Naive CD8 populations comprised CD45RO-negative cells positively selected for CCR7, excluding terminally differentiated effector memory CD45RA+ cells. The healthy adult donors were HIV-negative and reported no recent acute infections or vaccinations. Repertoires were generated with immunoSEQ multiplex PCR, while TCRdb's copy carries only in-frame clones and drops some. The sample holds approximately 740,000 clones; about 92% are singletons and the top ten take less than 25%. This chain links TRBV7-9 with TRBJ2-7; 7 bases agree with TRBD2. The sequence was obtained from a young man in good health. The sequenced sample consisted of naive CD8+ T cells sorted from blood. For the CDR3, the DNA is TGTGCAGCCGTGGGGGGGACTTCCTACGAGCAGTACTTC. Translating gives CAAVGGTSYEQYF.